The 24 T cell receptor beta chains given below trace back to one sample, sequenced in a study of blood T cell repertoires in COVID-19. Clones were read by immunoSEQ multiplex PCR, and TCRdb kept only the in-frame ones, dropping some. The data show under 250,000 clones, around four fifths seen once. Sequenced material: peripheral blood. All receptors derive from a man aged 50 or older with acute or convalescent COVID-19.

The rearrangement joins TRBV2 to TRBJ1-6; the D is unclear. Germline V lookup: CDR1 SNHLY, CDR2 FYNNEI. CDR3 size: 15 residues. V lost 8 bases and J lost 0, with 11 bases in between. The CDR3 DNA sequence: TGTGCCAGCCGAGACACGAGCTCCTATAATTCACCCCTCCACTTT. It specifies CASRDTSSYNSPLHF.

The V call is TRBV28, the J call TRBJ2-7; D is uncertain. The CDR3 has 17 residues. Germline CDR1 reads MDHEN; CDR2 reads SYDVKM. V gave up 4 bases and J gave up 2 bases, with 21 bases separating them. In nucleotides, the CDR3 is TGTGCCAGCAGTTCCCTCGTGGGCCGAGATCGGACCTACGAGCAGTACTTC. It yields the protein CASSSLVGRDRTYEQYF.

J is TRBJ2-7 and V is TRBV3-1 (or the pseudogene TRBV3-2); 10 bases align to TRBD2. Germline V gene data show CDR1 as LGHDT and CDR2 as YNNKEL (reference sequence). The CDR3 is 15 amino acids. Trimming at V came to 4 bases and at J to 2 bases, leaving 5 bases not matched to a gene. The CDR3 DNA sequence: TGTGCCAGCAGCCGCTCTCTAGCGGGGGCCTACGAGCAGTACTTC. As protein: CASSRSLAGAYEQYF.

The chain carries TRBV7-8 and TRBJ1-5; a possible D gene is TRBD1 (6 bases). V lost 0 bases and J 1 base, leaving 10 bases between the germline ends. Germline CDR1 is SGHVS and CDR2 is FQNEAQ. This CDR3 has 16 residues. The CDR3 region is CASSLARTGSNQPQHF. In DNA form, the CDR3 reads TGTGCCAGCAGCTTAGCAAGAACAGGGAGCAATCAGCCCCAGCATTTT.

The table lists this clone with a few counts. CDR3 in DNA: TGTGCCAGCAGCCCTACTTATAGCGGGAGGGCTTACGAGCAGTACTTC. This sequence encodes CASSPTYSGRAYEQYF. This chain connects TRBV6-2 or TRBV6-3 to TRBJ2-7; 11 bases are shared with TRBD2. Germline-derived CDR1 and CDR2 are MNHEY and SVGEGT. This CDR3 contains 16 residues. Trimming cost V 6 bases and J 4 bases; bases outside gene matches: 11.

The chain combines TRBV19 with TRBJ1-2, with 9 bases fitting TRBD1. CDR1 is LNHDA, CDR2 SQIVND, per germline (reference sequence). V lost 4 bases, J lost 8 bases, and 14 bases stayed unmatched. The length of the CDR3 is 16 residues. The CDR3 DNA follows: TGTGCCAGTAGTACTCGATCCGGGACAGGGTGGCGCGGCTACACCTTC. This translates into CASSTRSGTGWRGYTF.

The V call is TRBV4-2, the J call TRBJ2-2; TRBD1 aligns across 7 bases. Trimming took 8 bases from V and 5 from J; bases not matched to a gene: 8. Germline V lookup: CDR1 LGHNA, CDR2 YNFKEQ. The CDR3 runs to 14 residues. The CDR3 bases are TGTGCCAGCCGTGTGACAGGGAAAACCGGGGAGCTGTTTTTT. Amino acids: CASRVTGKTGELFF.

The V gene is TRBV28, the J gene TRBJ2-1, with 7 bases matching TRBD2. CDR1 and CDR2 (germline): MDHEN, SYDVKM. Unmatched junction bases numbered 11, after V lost 5 bases and J lost 7 bases. The CDR3 is 15 residues long. For the CDR3, the DNA is TGTGCCAGCAGTCCGATGCTAGCGGCCCCGAATGAGCAGTTCTTC. Residues: CASSPMLAAPNEQFF.

The chain links TRBV2 to TRBJ2-7, with D tentatively TRBD1 (5 bases). This CDR3 spans 14 amino acids. Germline V gene data show CDR1 as SNHLY and CDR2 as FYNNEI. Trimming pared 6 bases from V and 9 bases from J, leaving 21 bases between. CDR3 region: CASRTPTRTRLQYF. CDR3 DNA sequence: TGTGCCAGCAGAACCCCCACCAGGACAAGGTTGCAGTACTTC.

The J gene is TRBJ1-5, the V gene TRBV7-2; D gene unclear. Trimming took 0 bases from V and 3 from J, leaving 9 bases between them. Germline V gene sequence: CDR1 SGHTA, CDR2 FQGNSA. CDR3 size: 15 residues. CDR3 bases: TGTGCCAGCAGCTTAGCTGGCAGGTTCAATCAGCCCCAGCATTTT. Protein sequence: CASSLAGRFNQPQHF.

The V and J genes are TRBV7-9 and TRBJ1-5, with 8 positions matching TRBD1. This CDR3 is built from 13 residues. With V trimmed by 5 bases and J by 6 bases, 3 bases remained unmatched. Germline V lookup: CDR1 SEHNR, CDR2 FQNEAQ (reference sequence). CDR3 sequence (DNA): TGTGCCAGCAGCCGACAGGGGCTTCAGCCCCAGCATTTT. It yields the protein CASSRQGLQPQHF.

The V gene is TRBV2, the J gene TRBJ1-2, with D unresolved. The V and J ends lost 7 bases and 4 bases respectively, with 16 bases between them. The CDR3 totals 14 residues. Germline V gives CDR1 SNHLY, CDR2 FYNNEI. CDR3 loop: CASTEVVFSYGYTF. For the CDR3, the DNA is TGTGCCAGCACCGAGGTGGTTTTTAGCTATGGCTACACCTTC.

The chain employs TRBV6-1 and TRBJ2-7, with TRBD1 matching 9 bases. V trimming: 3 bases; J trimming: 10 bases; junction bases outside the gene matches: 4. This CDR3 spans 12 amino acids. Germline values: CDR1 MNHNS, CDR2 SASEGT. The CDR3 reads CASSDTDRGQYF. The CDR3 DNA follows: TGTGCCAGCAGTGATACGGACAGGGGTCAGTACTTC.

V is TRBV5-1 and J is TRBJ1-1, with 7 bases aligning to TRBD1. V was pared by 0 bases and J by 2 bases, with 10 bases of the junction left unmatched. Germline V gene data show CDR1 as SGHRS and CDR2 as YFSETQ. The CDR3 is 17 amino acids. CDR3 sequence (DNA): TGCGCCAGCAGCTTGGGTAATAGATACAGGGGCAACACTGAAGCTTTCTTT. It specifies CASSLGNRYRGNTEAFF.

The V gene is TRBV13, the J gene TRBJ2-7, with TRBD2 as a possible D gene (6 bases). Trimming took off 3 bases at V and 5 bases at J, with 11 bases between the two ends. The CDR3 contains 13 residues. Germline V gives CDR1 PRHDT, CDR2 FYEKMQ (reference sequence). The CDR3 sequence: CASSFGTVHEQYF. For the CDR3, the DNA is TGTGCCAGCAGCTTTGGGACTGTTCACGAGCAGTACTTC.

Note on this clone: One end of the junction varies from germline; a read error may be responsible. The V and J genes are TRBV7-7 and TRBJ2-5, with a weak D call TRBD2 (6 bases). CDR1 and CDR2 (germline): SSHAT, FNYEAQ (reference sequence). The CDR3 sequence is 15 residues long. The CDR3 region has the DNA TGTGCTAGCAGCTTAGCTTACGGGAGACAAGAGACCCAGTACTTC. It yields the protein CASSLAYGRQETQYF.

The chain uses TRBV12-3 or TRBV12-4 and TRBJ1-5, with a tentative D call TRBD1 (6 bases). CDR3 size: 13 residues. V was trimmed by 5 bases and J by 3 bases, leaving 8 bases between them. The CDR3 DNA is TGTGCCAGCAGTCGGACAGTCAATCAGCCCCAGCATTTT. It specifies CASSRTVNQPQHF.

The V and J genes are TRBV6-1 and TRBJ2-1, with a possible D match to TRBD1 (6 bases). Germline CDR1 is MNHNS and CDR2 is SASEGT. V was clipped by 3 bases and J by 3 bases, with 9 bases between them. This CDR3 has 14 residues. CDR3 protein: CASSDPDSYNEQFF. Here the CDR3 DNA reads TGTGCCAGCAGTGACCCGGACAGCTACAATGAGCAGTTCTTC.

This chain uses TRBV2 with TRBJ1-1, with D hard to call. Trimming cost V 5 bases and J 2 bases, with 12 bases left between them. This CDR3 has 14 residues. Looked up from germline, CDR1 is SNHLY and CDR2 is FYNNEI. CDR3 protein: CASSPEWSNTEAFF. The DNA for the CDR3 is TGTGCCAGCAGTCCGGAGTGGTCCAACACTGAAGCTTTCTTT.

V gene TRBV16 combines with J gene TRBJ1-1; D gene ambiguous. The germline CDR1 and CDR2 sequences are KGHSY and FQNENV. This CDR3 spans 14 amino acids. Trimming stripped 0 bases from V and 1 base from J, with 6 bases between. The CDR3 region has the DNA TGTGCCAGCAGCCAATCCGCGGAGAACACTGAAGCTTTCTTT. It specifies CASSQSAENTEAFF.

The rearrangement links TRBV7-9 to TRBJ2-5; TRBD1 agrees at 9 bases. The CDR3 extends over 15 amino acids. Per the germline V gene, CDR1 is SEHNR and CDR2 is FQNEAQ (reference sequence). V trimming: 1 base; J trimming: 4 bases; junction bases outside the gene matches: 4. The CDR3 here is CASSLEQGAGETQYF. The DNA for the CDR3 is TGTGCCAGCAGCTTAGAACAGGGGGCAGGAGAGACCCAGTACTTC.

This chain connects TRBV3-1 (or the pseudogene TRBV3-2) to TRBJ2-1, with TRBD1 identical over 10 bases. The CDR3 loop spans 15 amino acids. Germline V gives CDR1 LGHDT, CDR2 YNNKEL (reference sequence). V shed 4 bases, J shed 4 bases, and the junction held 4 bases outside the gene matches. CDR3 region: CASSPRDRGYNEQFF. The CDR3 DNA reads as TGTGCCAGCAGCCCCAGGGACAGGGGATACAATGAGCAGTTCTTC.

Here the CDR3 DNA reads TGTGCCAGCAAAAAGTGGGGGGCGAACACCGGGGAGCTGTTTTTT. Protein: CASKKWGANTGELFF. The chain combines TRBV27 with TRBJ2-2; D possibly corresponds to TRBD2 (6 bases). Per the germline V gene, CDR1 is MNHEY and CDR2 is SMNVEV (reference sequence). CDR3 length: 15 residues. V lost 7 bases, J lost 0 bases, and 12 bases lay in between.

The chain has TRBV7-9 and TRBJ2-7; D might be TRBD1 (6 bases). Germline CDR1 reads SEHNR; CDR2 reads FQNEAQ (reference sequence). CDR3 length equals 12 residues. Trimming pared 7 bases from V and 4 bases from J, leaving 11 bases between. This chain's CDR3 is CASTIQGYEQYF. CDR3 in DNA: TGTGCCAGCACCATACAGGGTTACGAGCAGTACTTC.